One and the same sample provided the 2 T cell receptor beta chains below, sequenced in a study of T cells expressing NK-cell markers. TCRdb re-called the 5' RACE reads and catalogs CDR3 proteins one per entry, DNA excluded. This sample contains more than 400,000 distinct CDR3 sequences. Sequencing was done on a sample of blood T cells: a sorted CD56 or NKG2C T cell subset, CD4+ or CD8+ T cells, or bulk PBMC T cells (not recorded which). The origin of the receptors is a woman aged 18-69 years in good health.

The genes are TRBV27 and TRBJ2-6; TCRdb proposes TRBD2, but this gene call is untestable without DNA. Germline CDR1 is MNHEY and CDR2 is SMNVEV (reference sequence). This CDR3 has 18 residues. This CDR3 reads CASSTSGSGSYGANVLTF.

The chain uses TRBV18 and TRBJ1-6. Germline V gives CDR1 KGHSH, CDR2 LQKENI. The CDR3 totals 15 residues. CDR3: CASSPRGGGPSPLHF.